The rows below give T cell receptor beta chains drawn from one sample of a study of blood T cell repertoires in COVID-19. Measured with immunoSEQ multiplex PCR; TCRdb has only the in-frame clones, and not every one. The sample includes about 280,000 clones, about 85% of them seen just once. Material for sequencing was peripheral blood. All receptors derive from a human donor in a cohort sampled during active COVID-19. CDR3s include the opening cysteine and the closing phenylalanine or tryptophan. A D gene is named only where the DNA matches it firmly. Size tells how often a clone was seen (once, few, many) or the class of an expanded clone, and some rows leave it out.

>TRBD1|few|TRBJ2-7|TRBV11-2
CASSLLGQGSAYEQYF
TGTGCCAGCAGCTTACTTGGACAGGGCTCAGCCTACGAGCAGTACTTC
>NA|NA|TRBJ1-3|TRBV19
CASRDSTSGNTIYF
TGTGCCAGTCGAGACAGCACCTCTGGAAACACCATATATTTT
>NA|NA|TRBJ2-2|TRBV28
CATLGAVPNTGELFF
TGTGCCACCCTAGGGGCAGTCCCGAACACCGGGGAGCTGTTTTTT
>TRBD2|NA|TRBJ2-3|TRBV2
CASQGTSGRLDTQYF
TGTGCCAGCCAAGGGACTAGCGGGAGATTAGATACGCAGTATTTT
>TRBD2|NA|TRBJ2-3|TRBV5-1
CASSRGTSGRADTQYF
TGCGCCAGCAGCCGTGGGACTAGCGGGAGGGCAGATACGCAGTATTTT
>NA|NA|TRBJ2-3|TRBV7-2
CASSSFRDTQYF
TGTGCCAGCAGCTCGTTCAGGGATACGCAGTATTTT
>NA|NA|TRBJ2-2|TRBV3-1/TRBV3-2
CASSGRYGVTGELFF
TGTGCCAGCAGCGGACGATACGGGGTCACCGGGGAGCTGTTTTTT
>NA|NA|TRBJ2-3|TRBV6-5
CASSLGTDTQYF
TGTGCCAGCAGTCTAGGCACAGATACGCAGTATTTT
>TRBD2|NA|TRBJ2-7|TRBV11-2
CASSFWLAGLTYEQYF
TGTGCCAGCAGCTTCTGGCTAGCGGGACTTACCTACGAGCAGTACTTC
>NA|NA|TRBJ1-2|TRBV27
CASSLGGGNRGYTF
TGTGCCAGCAGTTTGGGAGGGGGGAATCGCGGCTACACCTTC
>NA|NA|TRBJ1-2|TRBV4-2
CASSQEGGTHYGYTF
TGTGCCAGCAGCCAAGAGGGGGGAACTCACTATGGCTACACCTTC
>NA|NA|TRBJ1-1|TRBV19
CASSQGNTEAFF
TGTGCCAGTAGTCAGGGTAACACTGAAGCTTTCTTT
>TRBD2|few|TRBJ2-1|TRBV11-1
CASSTRTSQTNEQFF
TGTGCCAGCAGCACCCGGACTAGTCAGACCAATGAGCAGTTCTTC
>NA|few|TRBJ2-3|TRBV27
CASSGRQGLTDTQYF
TGTGCCAGCAGTGGAAGACAAGGCCTTACAGATACGCAGTATTTT
>TRBD1|NA|TRBJ2-1|TRBV5-1
CASSIFRDRFNEQFF
TGCGCCAGCAGCATTTTCCGGGACAGATTCAATGAGCAGTTCTTC
>TRBD2|NA|TRBJ2-5|TRBV7-2
CASSLGGRGETQYF
TGTGCCAGCAGCTTAGGCGGGAGGGGAGAGACCCAGTACTTC
>NA|NA|TRBJ1-1|TRBV5-8
CASSYGASEAFF
TGTGCCAGCAGCTATGGGGCGTCTGAAGCTTTCTTT
>NA|NA|TRBJ1-6|TRBV11-3
CASARSNNSPLHF
TGTGCCAGCGCTAGGTCTAATAATTCACCCCTCCACTTT
>NA|once|TRBJ2-3|TRBV7-2
CASSFSGAADTQYF
TGTGCCAGCAGCTTCTCCGGAGCCGCAGATACGCAGTATTTT
>NA|NA|TRBJ2-7|TRBV21-1
CASSPRDRQYEQYF
TGTGCCAGCAGCCCTCGGGACAGGCAGTACGAGCAGTACTTC
>NA|many|TRBJ2-2|TRBV15
CATSRNRDTGELFF
TGTGCCACCAGCAGGAACAGGGACACCGGGGAGCTGTTTTTT
>NA|NA|TRBJ1-3|TRBV14
CASSQVSTVGNTIYF
TGTGCCAGCAGCCAAGTTTCGACAGTTGGAAACACCATATATTTT
>NA|few|TRBJ2-1|TRBV5-1
CASSLPSLSEQFF
TGCGCCAGCAGCTTGCCTAGCTTGAGTGAGCAGTTCTTC
>NA|NA|TRBJ2-2|TRBV7-8
CASSFSSRDIIGELFF
TGTGCCAGCAGCTTCTCGTCCCGGGACATTATCGGGGAGCTGTTTTTT
>TRBD2|once|TRBJ2-6|TRBV5-4
CASSLAVGSGSRGANVLTF
TGTGCCAGCAGCTTGGCCGTCGGTAGCGGGAGTCGAGGGGCCAACGTCCTGACTTTC
>TRBD1|NA|TRBJ2-3|TRBV29-1
CSADSGTGVDTQYF
TGCAGCGCGGATTCCGGGACAGGGGTAGATACGCAGTATTTT
>NA|NA|TRBJ2-1|TRBV6-6
CASRESRRYNEQFF
TGTGCCAGCCGAGAGTCCCGTAGATACAATGAGCAGTTCTTC
>NA|NA|TRBJ1-2|TRBV19
CASSSPPGTNYGYTF
TGTGCCAGTAGTTCACCGCCCGGGACTAACTATGGCTACACCTTC
>NA|NA|TRBJ1-1|TRBV19
CASSLPGPAEAFF
TGTGCCAGTAGTTTACCAGGGCCGGCTGAAGCTTTCTTT
>NA|NA|TRBJ1-1|TRBV24-1
CATSYNGEAFF
TGTGCCACCAGTTACAATGGTGAAGCTTTCTTT
>TRBD1|NA|TRBJ1-3|TRBV6-5
CASRTEGAAGNTIYF
TGTGCCAGCAGAACCGAGGGGGCCGCTGGAAACACCATATATTTT
>TRBD2|NA|TRBJ2-5|TRBV18
CASSPRRGTTQETQYF
TGTGCCAGCTCACCCCGTCGCGGGACTACCCAAGAGACCCAGTACTTC
>NA|NA|TRBJ1-6|TRBV18
CASSPMTGPDSPLHF
TGTGCCAGCTCACCAATGACAGGTCCAGATTCACCCCTCCACTTT
>TRBD1|once|TRBJ1-1|TRBV6-5
CASSLRGRQGEAFF
TGTGCCAGCAGCCTACGGGGGAGACAGGGCGAAGCTTTCTTT
>TRBD1|NA|TRBJ2-5|TRBV11-2
CASSQDRAQETQYF
TGTGCCAGCAGTCAGGACAGGGCGCAAGAGACCCAGTACTTC
>TRBD2|NA|TRBJ2-3|TRBV5-1
CASSLMGGGPDTQYF
TGCGCCAGCAGCTTGATGGGGGGAGGGCCAGATACGCAGTATTTT
>NA|NA|TRBJ1-5|TRBV19
CASRSPGNNQPQHF
TGTGCCAGTAGATCCCCAGGAAACAATCAGCCCCAGCATTTT
>NA|NA|TRBJ1-6|TRBV5-6
CASSLRGISRGSYNSPLHF
TGTGCCAGCAGCTTGAGGGGCATTTCAAGGGGCTCCTATAATTCACCCCTCCACTTT
>NA|NA|TRBJ1-2|TRBV2
CASILRSNYGYTF
TGTGCCAGCATCCTACGGTCTAACTATGGCTACACCTTC
>NA|many|TRBJ1-5|TRBV5-1
CASSPTGKEPQHF
TGCGCCAGCAGCCCTACAGGGAAGGAACCCCAGCATTTT
>NA|NA|TRBJ2-1|TRBV21-1
CASRDLAGRYYNEQFF
TGTGCCAGCAGAGATCTAGCGGGGAGGTATTACAATGAGCAGTTCTTC
>NA|NA|TRBJ1-5|TRBV11-2
CASSVKSNQPQHF
TGTGCCAGCTCGGTCAAAAGCAATCAGCCCCAGCATTTT
>NA|few|TRBJ1-5|TRBV7-9
CASSLSGKGNQPQHF
TGTGCCAGCAGCTTATCAGGGAAGGGCAATCAGCCCCAGCATTTT
>NA|NA|TRBJ1-1|TRBV6-5
CASSYGRRGEAFF
TGTGCCAGCAGTTACGGTCGGAGGGGCGAAGCTTTCTTT
>NA|few|TRBJ1-1|TRBV6-5
CASRIADLGNTEAFF
TGTGCCAGCAGAATCGCGGATTTGGGGAACACTGAAGCTTTCTTT
>TRBD2|NA|TRBJ2-7|TRBV18
CASSSTSGDYEQYF
TGTGCCAGCTCGTCGACTAGCGGGGACTACGAGCAGTACTTC
>TRBD1|NA|TRBJ2-7|TRBV9
CASSVAPGGQGPYEQYF
TGTGCCAGCAGCGTAGCCCCCGGGGGACAGGGCCCCTACGAGCAGTACTTC
>NA|NA|TRBJ2-1|TRBV7-2
CASSLERAGQFF
TGTGCCAGCAGCCTGGAGAGGGCTGGGCAGTTCTTC
>TRBD2|NA|TRBJ2-3|TRBV7-2
CASSYVMGRRGDTQYF
TGTGCCAGCAGCTATGTGATGGGGAGGCGGGGGGATACGCAGTATTTT
>NA|NA|TRBJ2-1|TRBV5-6
CASSGGTNPSYNEQFF
TGTGCCAGCAGCGGGGGGACCAACCCAAGCTACAATGAGCAGTTCTTC
>TRBD2|NA|TRBJ2-5|TRBV19
CASSSVAGGSETQYF
TGTGCCAGTAGCAGCGTGGCGGGAGGGTCCGAGACCCAGTACTTC
>TRBD2|once|TRBJ2-3|TRBV6-4
CASSDGLAGSDTQYF
TGTGCCAGCAGTGACGGACTAGCGGGATCGGATACGCAGTATTTT